This TCR beta chain was identified in a study of Tregs in tolerant kidney transplant recipients. The trim removed 6 bases at V and 7 bases at J, leaving 15 bases unmatched. Germline CDR1 and CDR2: SQVTM and ANQGSEA. There are 15 residues in the CDR3. Here immunoSEQ multiplex PCR was the method, and the copy in TCRdb shows in-frame clones only, minus some. The sample table includes approximately 6,000 clones. To note about this clone: Its antigen is unidentified. Read data end 3 residues before the CDR3 end; the end is taken from the germline J gene.

Study-wide points: Few patients were studied, so findings need validation in larger groups.

Recipients received nonmyeloablative bone marrow transplants from related graft donors, with transient mixed chimerism. Unstimulated regulatory T cells (CD4+CD25+CD127-), CD4+CD25- non-regulatory cells, CD4 and CD8 cells were FACS-sorted from thawed PBMCs. The specimen comprised CD8+ T cells from blood (PBMCs), sampled 12 months after the transplant. The source is a human patient who received a combined kidney and bone marrow transplant. Some of these T cells may belong to the graft donor. V is TRBV29-1 and J is TRBJ2-1; 7 nucleotides align to TRBD1. The CDR3 here is CSVPKGGVLGNEQFF. Incomplete CDR3 DNA: TGCAGCGTACCCAAAGGGGGCGTTCTTGGGAATGAG.